This TCR beta chain was recovered during a study of OX40 agonist ivuxolimab in advanced cancers. Study-wide context: Checkpoint inhibitors had been given previously to 40% of patients. Partial responses, seen in three patients, involved one hepatocellular carcinoma and two cutaneous melanomas.

This clone is a singleton in its sample. As yet, its antigen is unknown. Study-level findings and limits: Expanded clones tended on average to be more numerous among CD8+ T cells than CD4+.

From germline, CDR1 is SGHTA and CDR2 FQGTGA. V lost 5 bases and J lost 3; bases outside the gene matches: 10. The CDR3 extends over 16 amino acids. Exclusion of a patient followed from autoimmune disease history or systemic immunosuppression. Clones were read by immunoSEQ multiplex PCR, and TCRdb kept only the in-frame ones, dropping some. The top ten hold around 1.1% of the sample, which has over 85,000 clones, around four fifths seen once. The TCR comes from an adult with an advanced solid tumor such as melanoma, head and neck, liver or kidney cancer. The genes are TRBV7-3 and TRBJ1-2; 9 nucleotides align to TRBD1. The specimen was CD4+ or CD8+ T cells sorted from blood, collected in a trial of the OX40 agonist ivuxolimab. The CDR3 spells CASSQFTGGVDYGYTF. The DNA for the CDR3 is TGTGCCAGCAGCCAATTTACAGGGGGCGTGGACTATGGCTACACCTTC.